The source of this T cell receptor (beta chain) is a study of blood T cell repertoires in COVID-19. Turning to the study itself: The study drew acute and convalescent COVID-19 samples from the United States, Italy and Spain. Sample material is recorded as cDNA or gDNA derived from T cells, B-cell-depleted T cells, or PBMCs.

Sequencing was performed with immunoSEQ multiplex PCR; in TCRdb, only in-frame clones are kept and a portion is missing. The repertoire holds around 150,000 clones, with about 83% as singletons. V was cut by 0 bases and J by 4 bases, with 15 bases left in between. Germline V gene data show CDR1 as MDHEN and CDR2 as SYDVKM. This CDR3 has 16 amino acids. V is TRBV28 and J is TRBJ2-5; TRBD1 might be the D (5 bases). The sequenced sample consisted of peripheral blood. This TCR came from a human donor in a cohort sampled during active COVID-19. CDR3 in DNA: TGTGCCAGCAGTTTATGGGGAACCAGGGCTCCAGAGACCCAGTACTTC. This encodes CASSLWGTRAPETQYF.